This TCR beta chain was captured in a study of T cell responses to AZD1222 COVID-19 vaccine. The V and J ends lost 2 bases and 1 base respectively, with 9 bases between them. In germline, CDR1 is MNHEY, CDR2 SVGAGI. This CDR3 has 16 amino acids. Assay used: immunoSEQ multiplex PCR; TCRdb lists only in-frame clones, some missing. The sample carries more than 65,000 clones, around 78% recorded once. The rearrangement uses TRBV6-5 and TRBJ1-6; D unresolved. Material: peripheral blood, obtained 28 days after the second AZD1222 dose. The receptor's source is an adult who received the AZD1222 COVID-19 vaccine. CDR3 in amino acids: CASSYTGLSYNSPLHF. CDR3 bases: TGTGCCAGCAGTTACACCGGGCTGTCCTATAATTCACCCCTCCACTTT.